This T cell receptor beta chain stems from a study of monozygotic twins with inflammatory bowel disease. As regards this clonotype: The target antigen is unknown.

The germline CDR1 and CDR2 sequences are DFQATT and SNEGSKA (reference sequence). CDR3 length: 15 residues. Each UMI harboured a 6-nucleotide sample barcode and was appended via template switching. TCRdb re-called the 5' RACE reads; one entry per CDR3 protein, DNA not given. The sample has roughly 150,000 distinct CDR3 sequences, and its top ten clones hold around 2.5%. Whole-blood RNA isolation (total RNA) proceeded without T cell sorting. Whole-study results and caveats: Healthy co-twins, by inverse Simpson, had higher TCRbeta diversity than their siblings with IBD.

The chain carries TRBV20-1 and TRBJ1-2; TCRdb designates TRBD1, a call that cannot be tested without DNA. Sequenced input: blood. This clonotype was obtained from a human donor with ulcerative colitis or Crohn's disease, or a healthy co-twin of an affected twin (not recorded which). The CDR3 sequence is CSARGVEGANYGYTF.